What follows are 21 T cell receptor beta chains derived from one specimen sequenced in a study of Ad26.COV2.S vaccination and SARS-CoV-2 variants. Libraries were prepared by immunoSEQ multiplex PCR; TCRdb keeps only in-frame clonotypes and omits some of them. The table lists about 480,000 clones, roughly 85% of them singletons. The treatment was: about 20 received Ad26.COV2.S at low or high dose, single or two shots; 5 received placebo; per-sample allocation not given. Collection of samples fell on day 63 after the first vaccine or placebo injection. The sequencing here drew on peripheral blood, taken in a trial of Ad26.COV2.S vaccine versus placebo. The source of these receptors is a person between 18 and 65 years old who received the Ad26.COV2.S COVID-19 vaccine or a placebo.

This chain uses TRBV27 with TRBJ1-1, with D tentatively TRBD1 (6 bases). This CDR3 has 13 residues. Trimming pared 9 bases from V and 1 base from J, leaving 12 bases between. Germline CDR1 and CDR2: MNHEY and SMNVEV (reference sequence). For the CDR3, the DNA is TGTGCCAGTAGGAGGACAGAGAACACTGAAGCTTTCTTT. It specifies CASRRTENTEAFF.

V and J are TRBV20-1 and TRBJ2-5; D tentatively fits TRBD1 or TRBD2 (5 bases each). The length of the CDR3 is 11 residues. In germline, CDR1 is DFQATT, CDR2 SNEGSKA (reference sequence). The V end was cut by 5 bases, the J end by 5 bases, with 9 bases between. CDR3 DNA sequence: TGCAGTGCTCTAGGGGACGAGACCCAGTACTTC. Translation: CSALGDETQYF.

The V call is TRBV4-1, the J call TRBJ1-2, with TRBD1 as a possible D gene (5 bases). The V gene's germline CDR1 is MGHRA and CDR2 YSYEKL. V dropped 1 base and J dropped 4 bases, with 10 bases sitting between them. CDR3 size: 14 residues. The CDR3 is CASSQVGGLYGYTF. The DNA of the CDR3 is TGCGCCAGCAGCCAAGTCGGGGGACTCTATGGCTACACCTTC.

The chain has TRBV7-3 and TRBJ2-4; unclear D gene. The CDR3 is 16 amino acids. Germline-derived CDR1 and CDR2 are SGHTA and FQGTGA. Trimming left V 5 bases short and J 0 bases short, with 14 bases between. The DNA of the CDR3 is TGTGCCAGCAGCCCTGGGCCGTCGCTAGCCAAAAACATTCAGTACTTC. Translating it yields CASSPGPSLAKNIQYF.

This clone was picked up a small number of times. V usage is TRBV6-2 or TRBV6-3 and J usage is TRBJ1-6; weak D call: TRBD1 (6 bases). The CDR3 length is 11 residues. V was cut by 4 bases and J by 15 bases, with 10 bases left in between. In germline, CDR1 is MNHEY, CDR2 SVGEGT. This CDR3 is CASSSWDNLHF. CDR3 DNA sequence: TGTGCCAGCAGTTCTTGGGACAACCTCCACTTT.

This CDR3 reads CASSFPSRANYGYTF. Here the CDR3 DNA reads TGTGCCAGCAGTTTCCCCTCCCGGGCGAACTATGGCTACACCTTC. The chain combines TRBV7-2 with TRBJ1-2; D is ambiguous. The germline V gene has CDR1 SGHTA and CDR2 FQGNSA. V lost 6 bases and J 2 bases, leaving 16 bases between the germline ends. The CDR3 sequence is 15 residues long.

V gene TRBV28 combines with J gene TRBJ2-2, with 9 bases fitting TRBD1. The germline V gene encodes CDR1 MDHEN and CDR2 SYDVKM. The CDR3 sequence is 16 residues long. V was pared by 6 bases and J by 5 bases, with 10 bases of the junction left unmatched. CDR3 sequence: CASRLWGQGGTGELFF. The CDR3 DNA reads as TGTGCCAGCAGACTATGGGGACAGGGAGGGACCGGGGAGCTGTTTTTT.

The chain recombines TRBV6-6 with TRBJ2-1; D possibly corresponds to TRBD1 (5 bases). The length of the CDR3 is 14 residues. Trimming took off 2 bases at V and 13 bases at J, with 18 bases between the two ends. Per the germline V gene, CDR1 is MNHNY and CDR2 is SVGAGI (reference sequence). DNA of the CDR3: TGTGCCAGCAGTTACCGTGAATTAGGGGTCCCTCAGTTCTTC. The encoded protein is CASSYRELGVPQFF.

The chain combines TRBV18 with TRBJ1-1; TRBD1 matches 10 bases. CDR3 length equals 17 residues. CDR1 and CDR2 (germline): KGHSH, LQKENI. The ends lost 0 bases at V and 3 bases at J; junction bases unmatched: 7. The CDR3 reads CASSPPKTGGPDTEAFF. In DNA, the CDR3 is TGTGCCAGCTCACCACCGAAGACAGGGGGCCCTGACACTGAAGCTTTCTTT.

As regards this clone: This sample also contains other DNA sequences that code for the same CDR3. The chain combines TRBV19 with TRBJ2-1, with 9 bases that match TRBD2. Germline values: CDR1 LNHDA, CDR2 SQIVND (reference sequence). Losses at the gene ends were 8 bases for V and 3 bases for J; bases not matched to a gene: 2. The CDR3 length is 13 residues. CDR3 in amino acids: CASSSGIYNEQFF. CDR3 nucleotides: TGTGCCAGTTCTAGCGGGATCTACAATGAGCAGTTCTTC. Full variable domain (outside the CDR3, taken from reference TRBV19 and TRBJ2-1): DGGITQSPKYLFRKEGQNVTLSCEQNLNHDAMYWYRQDPGQGLRLIYYSQIVNDFQKGDIAEGYSVSREKKESFPLTVTSAQKNPTAFYLCASSSGIYNEQFFGPGTRLTVL.

The J gene is TRBJ1-6, the V gene TRBV30; a weak D match, TRBD1 (5 bases). Germline CDR1 and CDR2: GTSNPN and SVGIG (reference sequence). The CDR3 length is 14 residues. The V and J ends lost 0 bases and 9 bases respectively, with 12 bases between them. Here the CDR3 DNA reads TGTGCCTGGAGTGTACGGTCTGGGACTTCACCCCTCCACTTT. Protein sequence: CAWSVRSGTSPLHF.

The V call is TRBV11-3, the J call TRBJ2-7, with TRBD1 as a possible D gene (6 bases). The CDR3 length is 15 residues. Trimming took 1 base from V and 5 from J, leaving 15 bases between them. Germline CDR1 SGHNT, CDR2 YENEEA. As DNA, the CDR3 is TGTGCCAGCAGCTTAGGTTTCAGGGGCGAACACGAGCAGTACTTC. This gives the protein CASSLGFRGEHEQYF.

The chain has TRBV27 and TRBJ2-7; D tentatively reads TRBD1 or TRBD2 (5 bases each). This CDR3 region has 13 residues. Deletions cut 6 bases from V and 3 bases from J, with 12 bases between. Germline V gives CDR1 MNHEY, CDR2 SMNVEV (reference sequence). The CDR3 region is CASSLGTFYEQYF. The CDR3 DNA reads as TGTGCCAGCAGCCTCGGGACCTTCTACGAGCAGTACTTC.

To note about this clone: This CDR3 is also generated by other DNA sequences in the sample. The rearrangement links TRBV28 to TRBJ1-1; tentatively, D is TRBD1 (5 bases). CDR3 length: 11 amino acids. Germline assignment: CDR1 MDHEN and CDR2 SYDVKM. V was clipped by 6 bases and J by 6 bases, with 8 bases between them. This CDR3 reads CASSLGAEAFF. The DNA for the CDR3 is TGTGCCAGCAGCCTAGGGGCTGAAGCTTTCTTT.

The J gene is TRBJ2-7, the V gene TRBV19; TRBD2 matches at 9 bases. V lost 5 bases to trimming and J lost 6 bases; unmatched junction nucleotides: 20. The CDR3 spans 18 residues. Germline V gene lookup returns CDR1 LNHDA and CDR2 SQIVND (reference sequence). DNA of the CDR3: TGTGCCAGTAGTGACAGGGTTGGCGATAGCGGGAGTTCTGGCGAGCAGTACTTC. It is translated as CASSDRVGDSGSSGEQYF.

The V gene is TRBV9, the J gene TRBJ2-3; D not resolved. Trimming removed 6 bases from V and 0 bases from J, with 11 bases in between. The CDR3 has 14 amino acids. Germline loops: CDR1 SGDLS, CDR2 YYNGEE. The CDR3 region has the DNA TGTGCCAGCAATAGGGCCACTAGCACAGATACGCAGTATTTT. It specifies CASNRATSTDTQYF. Complete variable domain (other parts from reference TRBV9 and TRBJ2-3): DSGVTQTPKHLITATGQRVTLRCSPRSGDLSVYWYQQSLDQGLQFLIQYYNGEERAKGNILERFSAQQFPDLHSELNLSSLELGDSALYFCASNRATSTDTQYFGPGTRLTVL.

J is TRBJ2-1 and V is TRBV2; TRBD2 agrees at 9 bases. This CDR3 has 11 residues. J gave up 15 bases and V 5 bases, and 5 bases lay outside the gene matches. CDR1 and CDR2 from the germline V gene are SNHLY and FYNNEI. Here the CDR3 reads CASSLAGSRFF. The CDR3 nucleotides are TGTGCCAGCAGTCTAGCGGGATCGCGGTTCTTC. The full variable domain, rest sourced from reference TRBV2 and TRBJ2-1, is EPEVTQTPSHQVTQMGQEVILRCVPISNHLYFYWYRQILGQKVEFLVSFYNNEISEKSEIFDDQFSVERPDGSNFTLKIRSTKLEDSAMYFCASSLAGSRFFGPGTRLTVL.

CDR3: CAWTGTRPEAFF. CDR3 coding DNA: TGTGCCTGGACCGGGACCCGGCCTGAAGCTTTCTTT. The chain is built from TRBV30 and TRBJ1-1, with a weak D call TRBD1 (5 bases). V lost 4 bases and J 6 bases, leaving 12 bases between the germline ends. CDR1 and CDR2 (germline): GTSNPN, SVGIG (reference sequence). CDR3 length equals 12 residues.

The sample holds a few counts of this clone. The genes are TRBV19 and TRBJ1-5, with D unresolved. V was shortened by 4 bases and J by 7 bases, with 20 bases between the two germline ends. CDR3 length equals 16 residues. Germline V CDR1 and CDR2: LNHDA, SQIVND (reference sequence). CDR3 nucleotides: TGTGCCAGTAGTACTGCAGGACCGGGTTCGGGGCAGCCCCAGCATTTT. Protein: CASSTAGPGSGQPQHF. The variable domain in full, with the rest retrieved from reference TRBV19 and TRBJ1-5, is DGGITQSPKYLFRKEGQNVTLSCEQNLNHDAMYWYRQDPGQGLRLIYYSQIVNDFQKGDIAEGYSVSREKKESFPLTVTSAQKNPTAFYLCASSTAGPGSGQPQHFGDGTRLSIL.

V gene TRBV28 combines with J gene TRBJ1-2; D is unclear. Trimming took off 3 bases at V and 6 bases at J, with 14 bases between the two ends. CDR1 MDHEN and CDR2 SYDVKM come from the germline V gene. The CDR3 is 14 amino acids. The CDR3 DNA is TGTGCCAGCAGTTTCCTTGGGGTAATGGATGGCTACACCTTC. Encoded protein: CASSFLGVMDGYTF.

The CDR3 nucleotides are TGTGCCAGCAGTTACAGGGGGCGAGGGGCCAACGTCCTGACTTTC. Translated: CASSYRGRGANVLTF. The chain links TRBV28 to TRBJ2-6, with 9 nucleotides matching TRBD1. V was pared by 4 bases and J by 4 bases, with 2 bases of the junction left unmatched. CDR1 is MDHEN and CDR2 is SYDVKM in the germline V gene. The length of the CDR3 is 15 residues.